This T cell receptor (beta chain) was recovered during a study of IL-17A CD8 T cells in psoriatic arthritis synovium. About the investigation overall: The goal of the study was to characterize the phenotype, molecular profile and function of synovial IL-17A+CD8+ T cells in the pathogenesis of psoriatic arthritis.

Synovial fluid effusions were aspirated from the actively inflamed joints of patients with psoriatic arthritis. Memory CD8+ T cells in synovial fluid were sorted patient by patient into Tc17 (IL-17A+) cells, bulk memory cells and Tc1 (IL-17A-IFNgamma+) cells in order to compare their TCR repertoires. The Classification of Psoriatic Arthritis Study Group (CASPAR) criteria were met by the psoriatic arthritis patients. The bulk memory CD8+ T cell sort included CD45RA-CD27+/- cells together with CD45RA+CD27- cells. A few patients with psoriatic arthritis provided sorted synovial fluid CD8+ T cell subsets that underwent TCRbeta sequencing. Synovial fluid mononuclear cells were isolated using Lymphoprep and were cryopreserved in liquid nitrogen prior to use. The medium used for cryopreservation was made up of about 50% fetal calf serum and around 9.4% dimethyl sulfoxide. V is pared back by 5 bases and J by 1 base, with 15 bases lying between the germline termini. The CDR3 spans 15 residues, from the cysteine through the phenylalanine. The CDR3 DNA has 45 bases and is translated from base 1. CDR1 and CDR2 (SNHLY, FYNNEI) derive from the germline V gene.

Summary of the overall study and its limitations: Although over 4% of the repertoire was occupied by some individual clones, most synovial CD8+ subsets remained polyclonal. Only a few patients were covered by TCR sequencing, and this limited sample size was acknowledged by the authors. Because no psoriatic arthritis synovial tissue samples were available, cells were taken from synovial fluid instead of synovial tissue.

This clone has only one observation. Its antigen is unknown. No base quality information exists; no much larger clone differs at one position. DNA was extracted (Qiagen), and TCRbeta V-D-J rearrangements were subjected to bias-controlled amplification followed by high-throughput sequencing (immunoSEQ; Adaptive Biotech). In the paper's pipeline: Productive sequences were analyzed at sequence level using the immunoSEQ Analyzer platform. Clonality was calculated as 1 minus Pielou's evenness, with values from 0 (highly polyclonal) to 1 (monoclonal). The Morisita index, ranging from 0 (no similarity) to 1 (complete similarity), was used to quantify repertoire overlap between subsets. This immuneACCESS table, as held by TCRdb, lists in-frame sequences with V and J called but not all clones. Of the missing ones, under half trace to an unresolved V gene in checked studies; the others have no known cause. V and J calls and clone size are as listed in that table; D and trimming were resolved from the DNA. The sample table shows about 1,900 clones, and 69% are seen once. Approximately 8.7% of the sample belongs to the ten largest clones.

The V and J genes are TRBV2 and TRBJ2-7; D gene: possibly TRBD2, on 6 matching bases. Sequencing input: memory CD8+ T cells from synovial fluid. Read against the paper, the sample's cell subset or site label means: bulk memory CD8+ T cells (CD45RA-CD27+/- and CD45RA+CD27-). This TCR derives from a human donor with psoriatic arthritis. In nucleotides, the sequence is TGTGCCAGCAGTTATCCCCTAGCGACTTCCTACGAGCAGTACTTC. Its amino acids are CASSYPLATSYEQYF.